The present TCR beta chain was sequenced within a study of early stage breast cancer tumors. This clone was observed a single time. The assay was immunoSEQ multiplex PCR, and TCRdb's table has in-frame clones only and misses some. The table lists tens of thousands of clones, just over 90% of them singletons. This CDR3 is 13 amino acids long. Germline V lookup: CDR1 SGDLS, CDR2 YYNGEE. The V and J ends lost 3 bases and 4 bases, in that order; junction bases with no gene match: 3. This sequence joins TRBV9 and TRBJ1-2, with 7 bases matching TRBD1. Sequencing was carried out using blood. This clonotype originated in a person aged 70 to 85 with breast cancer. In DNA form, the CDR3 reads TGTGCCAGCAGCGAGGGACAGCTCTATGGCTACACCTTC. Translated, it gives CASSEGQLYGYTF. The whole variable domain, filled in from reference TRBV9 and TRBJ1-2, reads DSGVTQTPKHLITATGQRVTLRCSPRSGDLSVYWYQQSLDQGLQFLIQYYNGEERAKGNILERFSAQQFPDLHSELNLSSLELGDSALYFCASSEGQLYGYTFGSGTRLTVV.